This T cell receptor beta chain was profiled in a study of human T cells and chemical hapten exposure. Study observations and caveats: TCRs exceeding 1 in 1000 frequency stayed unchanged with DPC sensitization. The donor cohort had alopecia, so its immune response may not match that of healthy people.

As for time point: patch test 2, 6 weeks after DPC sensitization. Treatment denoted: therapeutic diphenylcyclopropenone sensitization with weekly scalp DPC. Ahead of each patch test application, blood was drawn. TCRdb recomputed calls from the RACE reads with MiXCR, one row per CDR3 protein. The table records some 350,000 distinct CDR3 sequences, about 6.3% of them present only once. About this clonotype: Its antigen is as yet unknown.

Trimming stripped 0 bases from V and 7 bases from J, with 10 bases between. CDR1 SGHRS and CDR2 YFSETQ come from the germline V gene. The CDR3 is 13 residues long. The chain employs TRBV5-1 and TRBJ1-1; D gene unclear. The sequencing here drew on whole blood, taken in connection with sensitization to the hapten diphenylcyclopropenone (DPC). This clonotype originated in a woman younger than 30 with alopecia areata. Some clones in this sample may be carry-over from other donors' samples. DNA for the CDR3: TGCGCCAGCAGCTTGGAGGCGGGAGGTGAAGCTTTCTTT. Amino acids: CASSLEAGGEAFF.